What follows describes a single T cell receptor beta chain. The antigen is unknown. Healthy Caucasian individuals from Russia aged about 6 to 100 were enrolled as donors. The data belong to a study of blood T cells in healthy people across ages. Using a J-beta primer mix together with a sample-barcoded 5' primer, a second PCR was run for about 7 to 12 cycles. TCRdb itself ran the 5' RACE reads through MiXCR, one entry per CDR3 protein. The table includes about 1.4 million distinct CDR3 sequences, roughly 64% detected once. Study findings and constraints: Getting older went along with TCR beta diversity per million T cells dropping roughly linearly. Compared with aged donors, long-lived donors showed fewer expanded clones, suggesting selection. Any changes in expanded clonotypes were possibly confounded, as donor CMV status remained unknown.

The length of the CDR3 is 15 residues. Unmatched junction bases numbered 5, after V lost 0 bases and J lost 4 bases. The germline gives CDR1 DFQATT, CDR2 SNEGSKA (reference sequence). Sequencing was done on a sample of blood. The chain uses TRBV20-1 and TRBJ1-2; 10 bases are shared with TRBD1. This TCR was recovered from a young man in good health. CDR3 DNA: TGCAGTGCTAGAGACGCGGACAGGGGGGCCTATGGCTACACCTTC. Translation gives CSARDADRGAYGYTF.